The 32 T cell receptor beta chains in this list originate from one sample, sequenced in a study of cytomegalovirus exposure and HLA in healthy donors. The PCR contained 60 Vbeta and 13 Jbeta primers. This table comes from immunoSEQ multiplex PCR, and its TCRdb copy is limited to in-frame clones, with some not included. Of 60,000 to 95,000 clones listed, just under 80% are singletons. The sample consisted of PBMCs. These receptors all stem from a middle-aged woman in good health and CMV-seropositive.

The gene calls are TRBV28 and TRBJ2-3, with D possibly matching TRBD1 (6 bases). The CDR3 sequence is 16 residues long. The V gene lost 8 bases and the J gene lost 3 bases, with 21 bases spanning the gap. Germline loops: CDR1 MDHEN, CDR2 SYDVKM. CDR3 loop: CASSAHRDGNTDTQYF. CDR3 nucleotide sequence: TGTGCCAGCTCGGCACACAGGGACGGGAATACAGATACGCAGTATTTT.

The chain uses TRBV5-1 and TRBJ2-5, with 9 bases fitting TRBD2. Germline V gene sequence: CDR1 SGHRS, CDR2 YFSETQ. J gave up 0 bases and V 4 bases, and 10 bases lay outside the gene matches. The CDR3 length is 17 residues. CDR3 residues: CASSPTIAGANQETQYF. CDR3 nucleotide sequence: TGCGCCAGCAGCCCGACTATAGCGGGGGCGAACCAAGAGACCCAGTACTTC.

The rearrangement uses TRBV28 and TRBJ1-5; 7 bases are shared with TRBD1. The CDR3 consists of 16 residues. Trimming at V came to 1 base and at J to 4 bases, leaving 7 bases not matched to a gene. The germline gives CDR1 MDHEN, CDR2 SYDVKM. The CDR3 sequence is CASSLLRGLGNQPQHF. For the CDR3, the DNA is TGTGCCAGCAGTTTATTAAGGGGGCTAGGGAATCAGCCCCAGCATTTT.

The chain recombines TRBV4-1 with TRBJ1-6; possible D gene TRBD1, 5 bases. Germline CDR1 is MGHRA and CDR2 is YSYEKL. The CDR3 is 13 residues long. The germline V and J ends were trimmed by 2 bases and 9 bases, with 8 bases remaining between them. The CDR3 spells CASSQTQGSPLHF. In DNA, the CDR3 is TGCGCCAGCAGCCAAACTCAGGGTTCACCCCTCCACTTT.

V usage is TRBV11-2 and J usage is TRBJ2-1, with 9 bases identical to TRBD1. The CDR3 has 17 residues. Germline V gene data show CDR1 as SGHAT and CDR2 as FQNNGV. The V gene end was trimmed by 5 bases and the J gene end by 0 bases; junction bases not matched to a gene: 8. For the CDR3, the DNA is TGTGCCAGCAGCCCGGACCGGGACAGGGCCTCCTACAATGAGCAGTTCTTC. Translating it yields CASSPDRDRASYNEQFF. The full variable domain, rest sourced from reference TRBV11-2 and TRBJ2-1, is EAGVAQSPRYKIIEKRQSVAFWCNPISGHATLYWYQQILGQGPKLLIQFQNNGVVDDSQLPKDRFSAERLKGVDSTLKIQPAKLEDSAVYLCASSPDRDRASYNEQFFGPGTRLTVL.

The gene calls are TRBV29-1 and TRBJ1-4; the D is unclear. This CDR3 comprises 14 residues. CDR1 SQVTM and CDR2 ANQGSEA come from the germline V gene. Trimming stripped 4 bases from V and 5 bases from J, with 14 bases between. The CDR3 nucleotides read TGCAGCGTTGGTGGTGGGCGGGCAAATGAAAAACTGTTTTTT. Its protein is CSVGGGRANEKLFF.

CDR3 DNA: TGTGCCAGCAGCTCCCAGGGGTGGGGAGGGGAGACTGAAGCTTTCTTT. Residues: CASSSQGWGGETEAFF. The chain recombines TRBV7-2 with TRBJ1-1, with D possibly matching TRBD1 (6 bases). This CDR3 comprises 16 residues. Trimming took off 4 bases at V and 5 bases at J, with 20 bases between the two ends. Looked up from germline, CDR1 is SGHTA and CDR2 is FQGNSA.

The J gene is TRBJ2-6, the V gene TRBV13; TRBD1 matches at 9 bases. The CDR3 is 17 residues long. Germline-derived CDR1 and CDR2 are PRHDT and FYEKMQ (reference sequence). V shed 5 bases, J shed 5 bases, and the junction held 10 bases outside the gene matches. The CDR3 DNA sequence: TGTGCCAGCAGCCCCGGGACAGGGTCTTCTCGGGCCAACGTCCTGACTTTC. It is translated as CASSPGTGSSRANVLTF.

The chain recombines TRBV30 with TRBJ1-5; the D gene is possibly TRBD1 (6 bases). CDR3 length: 14 residues. Trimming stripped 0 bases from V and 4 bases from J, with 10 bases between. Per germline, CDR1 GTSNPN and CDR2 SVGIG (reference sequence). The DNA of the CDR3 is TGTGCCTGGAGTGTAAAGGGGGGGAATCAGCCCCAGCATTTT. Translation gives CAWSVKGGNQPQHF.

The V call is TRBV6-1, the J call TRBJ1-4; 7 bases map to TRBD1. This CDR3 has 15 residues. Germline trimming cut 6 bases from V and 4 bases from J; bases unmatched to any gene: 8. Germline assignment: CDR1 MNHNS and CDR2 SASEGT. The CDR3 here is CASRDTGTVNEKLFF. CDR3 coding DNA: TGTGCCAGCAGGGATACCGGGACAGTTAATGAAAAACTGTTTTTT.

This rearrangement joins TRBV11-1 to TRBJ1-4, with D perhaps TRBD1 (6 bases). CDR3 size: 17 residues. V lost 2 bases to trimming and J lost 0 bases, with 13 bases between them. Looked up from germline, CDR1 is SGHAT and CDR2 is FQDESV (reference sequence). DNA of the CDR3: TGTGCCAGCAGCTTAATGGCGTGGACAGCAACTAATGAAAAACTGTTTTTT. Its translation is CASSLMAWTATNEKLFF.

The genes are TRBV18 and TRBJ1-1; TRBD1 is a possible D gene (6 bases). The CDR3 spans 15 residues. V dropped 8 bases and J dropped 2 bases, with 18 bases sitting between them. Germline-derived CDR1 and CDR2 are KGHSH and LQKENI. The CDR3 protein is CASALLSRGNTEAFF. The CDR3 nucleotides are TGTGCCAGCGCCCTTCTGTCCAGGGGAAACACTGAAGCTTTCTTT.

The gene calls are TRBV6-5 and TRBJ2-1, with D uncertain. V was shortened by 7 bases and J by 8 bases, with 21 bases between the two germline ends. Per the germline V gene, CDR1 is MNHEY and CDR2 is SVGAGI. This CDR3 contains 15 residues. Here the CDR3 reads CASTRRRRTVDEQFF. CDR3 DNA sequence: TGTGCCAGCACCCGGCGACGTCGTACAGTCGATGAGCAGTTCTTC.

The chain carries TRBV6-5 and TRBJ2-1; TRBD2 agrees at 8 bases. This CDR3 has 15 residues. V trimming: 0 bases; J trimming: 8 bases; junction bases outside the gene matches: 6. CDR1 MNHEY and CDR2 SVGAGI come from the germline V gene. CDR3 region: CASSYSGRGGDEQFF. DNA for the CDR3: TGTGCCAGCAGTTACTCGGGACGGGGGGGGGATGAGCAGTTCTTC.

The genes are TRBV9 and TRBJ2-3, with D hard to call. Trimming stripped 0 bases from V and 2 bases from J, with 10 bases between. The CDR3 is 15 residues long. Germline values: CDR1 SGDLS, CDR2 YYNGEE. The CDR3 region is CASSVDSVTTDTQYF. The CDR3 DNA reads as TGTGCCAGCAGCGTAGACTCGGTTACCACAGATACGCAGTATTTT.

Note on this clone: A junction end diverges from the germline sequence, so it may reflect a read error. The chain links TRBV9 to TRBJ2-5; TRBD2 is a possible D gene (6 bases). This CDR3 comprises 17 residues. Germline loops: CDR1 SGDLS, CDR2 YYNGEE. Written as DNA, the CDR3 is TGTGCCAGCAGCGTGAGAGGTGGGGACTTGTACCAAGAGACCCTGTACTTC. Translated, it gives CASSVRGGDLYQETLYF. The variable domain in full, completed from reference TRBV9 and TRBJ2-5, reads DSGVTQTPKHLITATGQRVTLRCSPRSGDLSVYWYQQSLDQGLQFLIQYYNGEERAKGNILERFSAQQFPDLHSELNLSSLELGDSALYFCASSVRGGDLYQETLYFGPGTRLLVL.

V is TRBV6-4 and J is TRBJ2-2, with TRBD1 matching over 7 bases. J gave up 3 bases and V 3 bases, and 1 base lay outside the gene matches. Germline V CDR1 and CDR2: MRHNA, SNTAGT. The CDR3 sequence is 14 residues long. This CDR3 is CASSEGGDTGELFF. CDR3 DNA: TGTGCCAGCAGTGAAGGGGGCGACACCGGGGAGCTGTTTTTT.

V is TRBV5-8 and J is TRBJ1-5; D not certain. CDR3 length equals 13 residues. In germline, CDR1 is SGHTS, CDR2 YDEGEE. Trimming left V 2 bases short and J 2 bases short, with 5 bases between. For the CDR3, the DNA is TGTGCCAGCAGCTTAGCCCGCAATCAGCCCCAGCATTTT. Protein sequence: CASSLARNQPQHF.

The chain combines TRBV5-6 with TRBJ1-2; TRBD1 is a possible D gene (5 bases). The CDR3 runs 14 residues. CDR1 and CDR2 from the germline V gene are SGHDT and YYEEEE. The V end lost 5 bases, the J end lost 0 bases, and 11 bases lay between the germline ends. CDR3 sequence reads: CASSPDKANYGYTF. Written as DNA, the CDR3 is TGTGCCAGCAGTCCGGACAAAGCTAACTATGGCTACACCTTC. The whole variable domain, filled in from reference TRBV5-6 and TRBJ1-2, reads DAGVTQSPTHLIKTRGQQVTLRCSPKSGHDTVSWYQQALGQGPQFIFQYYEEEERQRGNFPDRFSGHQFPNYSSELNVNALLLGDSALYLCASSPDKANYGYTFGSGTRLTVV.

The chain combines TRBV5-5 with TRBJ1-1; the D gene is possibly TRBD1 (5 bases). The germline gives CDR1 SGHKS, CDR2 YYEKEE (reference sequence). The CDR3 is 14 residues long. Between the trimmed V and J ends, which lost 0 bases and 10 bases, there was a span of 16 bases. The CDR3 reads CASSLDPRGTGAFF. The DNA of the CDR3 is TGTGCCAGCAGCTTGGATCCCCGGGGGACCGGAGCTTTCTTT.

The chain carries TRBV19 and TRBJ1-6; D might be TRBD1 (5 bases). The CDR3 length is 16 residues. V lost 7 bases and J 6 bases, leaving 19 bases between the germline ends. Germline CDR1 is LNHDA and CDR2 is SQIVND (reference sequence). The CDR3 loop is CASKVGRAGVNSPLHF. The CDR3 region has the DNA TGTGCCAGTAAGGTCGGCAGGGCTGGAGTTAATTCACCCCTCCACTTT.

Only a few counts were recorded for this clone. The rearrangement joins TRBV5-1 to TRBJ1-6, with D unresolved. Germline CDR1 is SGHRS and CDR2 is YFSETQ. The length of the CDR3 is 12 residues. Trimming took off 4 bases at V and 9 bases at J, with 8 bases between the two ends. CDR3 sequence reads: CASSEGSSPLHF. The DNA of the CDR3 is TGCGCCAGCAGCGAAGGGAGTTCACCCCTCCACTTT.

This clone showed up just a few times. The chain uses TRBV19 and TRBJ1-5; D is possibly TRBD1 (6 bases). Per the germline V gene, CDR1 is LNHDA and CDR2 is SQIVND (reference sequence). This CDR3 is 13 amino acids long. The ends were cut back, 5 bases at V and 7 bases at J, with 12 bases in the middle. CDR3 loop: CASSQNRAQPQHF. The CDR3 nucleotides read TGTGCCAGTAGTCAAAACAGGGCCCAGCCCCAGCATTTT.

The chain is built from TRBV18 and TRBJ2-3, with a tentative D call TRBD2 (6 bases). Germline loops: CDR1 KGHSH, CDR2 LQKENI. V was clipped by 5 bases and J by 1 base, with 7 bases between them. The CDR3 spans 13 residues. CDR3 DNA sequence: TGTGCCAGCTCAGGGGAGGGCACAGATACGCAGTATTTT. This translates into CASSGEGTDTQYF.

V is TRBV28 and J is TRBJ2-1, with a weak D call TRBD2 (7 bases). Trimming removed 6 bases from V and 7 bases from J, with 16 bases in between. Looked up from germline, CDR1 is MDHEN and CDR2 is SYDVKM. The CDR3 covers 14 residues. In nucleotides, the CDR3 is TGTGCCAGCAGCGATGGGGGGGCAAAAAATGAGCAGTTCTTC. This encodes CASSDGGAKNEQFF.

The V gene is TRBV27, the J gene TRBJ2-1; 9 bases align to TRBD2. The trim removed 6 bases at V and 7 bases at J, leaving 7 bases unmatched. Per germline, CDR1 MNHEY and CDR2 SMNVEV (reference sequence). The CDR3 has 14 amino acids. As DNA, the CDR3 is TGTGCCAGCAGGTTAGCGGGGGCCCTAAATGAGCAGTTCTTC. Its translation: CASRLAGALNEQFF.

The CDR3 loop reads CSAALSEQYF. The CDR3 nucleotides read TGCAGTGCCGCACTCTCCGAGCAGTACTTC. The V and J genes are TRBV20-1 and TRBJ2-7, with D hard to call. CDR1 DFQATT and CDR2 SNEGSKA come from the germline V gene (reference sequence). This CDR3 is built from 10 residues. V gave up 6 bases and J gave up 6 bases, with 9 bases separating them.

V usage is TRBV7-8 and J usage is TRBJ1-6; D remains unclear. There are 17 residues in the CDR3. Per the germline V gene, CDR1 is SGHVS and CDR2 is FQNEAQ. V lost 0 bases to trimming and J lost 0 bases, with 9 bases between them. The CDR3 DNA reads TGTGCCAGCAGCTTAGCTGGCCGGGACTCCTATAATTCACCCCTCCACTTT. Translating it yields CASSLAGRDSYNSPLHF.

The V call is TRBV5-1, the J call TRBJ2-7, with no clear D. Per the germline V gene, CDR1 is SGHRS and CDR2 is YFSETQ. The CDR3 is 12 residues long. V dropped 3 bases and J dropped 3 bases, with 7 bases sitting between them. In nucleotides, the CDR3 is TGCGCCAGCAGCTCAGGAAACTACGAGCAGTACTTC. It translates to CASSSGNYEQYF.

The chain links TRBV11-2 to TRBJ2-2, with 8 bases matching TRBD1. Trimming removed 5 bases from V and 4 bases from J; junction bases left unmatched: 6. This CDR3 is built from 15 residues. The germline V gene encodes CDR1 SGHAT and CDR2 FQNNGV. CDR3 protein: CASSPGQGSTGELFF. In DNA, the CDR3 is TGTGCCAGCAGCCCTGGACAGGGCTCCACCGGGGAGCTGTTTTTT.

The chain carries TRBV5-1 and TRBJ1-1, with 7 bases aligning to TRBD1. CDR1 SGHRS and CDR2 YFSETQ come from the germline V gene. J lost 0 bases, V lost 2 bases, and 10 bases had no gene match. The CDR3 is 17 residues long. The CDR3 loop reads CASSLSGETGMNTEAFF. CDR3 nucleotides: TGCGCCAGCAGCTTATCGGGGGAGACAGGGATGAACACTGAAGCTTTCTTT.

The V call is TRBV7-6, the J call TRBJ2-1; TRBD2 agrees at 8 bases. The length of the CDR3 is 15 residues. Germline CDR1 is SGHVS and CDR2 is FNYEAQ. With 1 base clipped from V and 7 bases from J, the junction kept 6 bases outside the gene matches. In nucleotides, the CDR3 is TGTGCCAGCAGCTTAGTCATGGCGGGGGGAAATGAGCAGTTCTTC. It translates to CASSLVMAGGNEQFF. Using reference TRBV7-6 and TRBJ2-1 for the parts outside the CDR3, the full variable domain is GAGVSQSPRYKVTKRGQDVALRCDPISGHVSLYWYRQALGQGPEFLTYFNYEAQQDKSGLPNDRFSAERPEGSISTLTIQRTEQRDSAMYRCASSLVMAGGNEQFFGPGTRLTVL.